These 17 T cell receptor beta chains originate from one sample sequenced in a study of T cells after yellow fever vaccination. From the 5' RACE reads, TCRdb called clonotypes with MiXCR, one entry per CDR3 protein. The sample shows roughly 330,000 distinct CDR3 sequences, around 6.8% of them seen only once. Sequenced material: PBMCs, taken approximately 47 days after the first yellow fever vaccination. These receptors were taken from a man between 18 and 29 years old who received the YFV17D yellow fever vaccine.

This clonotype has more than one count but fewer than ten. V gene TRBV7-2 combines with J gene TRBJ2-7; 10 positions agree with TRBD2. The junction had 9 bases not matched to a gene; V was cut back by 7 bases and J by 3 bases. The CDR3 is 15 residues long. The germline gives CDR1 SGHTA, CDR2 FQGNSA. The CDR3 here is CASTMGLATHYEQYF. The DNA of the CDR3 is TGTGCCAGCACTATGGGACTAGCGACGCACTACGAGCAGTACTTC.

Remarks on this clonotype: The CDR3 ends on some other residue instead of the conserved phenylalanine or tryptophan, so this is likely a read error. V gene TRBV12-3 or TRBV12-4 combines with J gene TRBJ2-1; TRBD2 matches 8 bases. The CDR3 covers 13 residues. Unmatched junction bases numbered 5, after V lost 4 bases and J lost 9 bases. CDR3 in amino acids: CASSSDRGGEQFS. The CDR3 DNA sequence: TGTGCCAGCAGTTCCGATCGGGGGGGTGAGCAGTTCTCC.

A few counts support this clonotype. This sequence joins TRBV5-4 and TRBJ2-3; 7 bases map to TRBD1. CDR3 length: 15 amino acids. Germline V gene sequence: CDR1 SGHNT, CDR2 YYREEE (reference sequence). The trim removed 2 bases at V and 1 base at J, leaving 4 bases unmatched. CDR3 protein: CASSFKGAGTDTQYF. The CDR3 nucleotides read TGTGCCAGCAGCTTCAAGGGGGCAGGCACAGATACGCAGTATTTT.

In its sample, this clonotype was seen many times. V and J are TRBV7-9 and TRBJ2-3, with D unclear. The germline gives CDR1 SEHNR, CDR2 FQNEAQ (reference sequence). CDR3 length equals 15 residues. V shed 5 bases and J shed 5 bases, with 17 bases lying between them. The CDR3 loop is CASSPYSQGGDTQYF. The DNA for the CDR3 is TGTGCCAGCAGCCCGTATTCCCAAGGTGGAGATACGCAGTATTTT.

This clonotype has a handful of counts. CDR3 residues: CASTGTDISGYTF. For the CDR3, the DNA is TGTGCCAGTACCGGGACAGACATATCTGGCTACACCTTC. The V and J genes are TRBV27 and TRBJ1-2; 7 bases agree with TRBD1. This CDR3 has 13 amino acids. The junction had 11 bases not matched to a gene; V was cut back by 9 bases and J by 7 bases. The V gene's germline CDR1 is MNHEY and CDR2 SMNVEV (reference sequence).

This clonotype has just a few counts. The chain uses TRBV12-3 or TRBV12-4 and TRBJ2-7; D gene unclear. V lost 2 bases to trimming and J lost 3 bases, with 5 bases between them. The CDR3 is made up of 12 amino acids. CDR3 in amino acids: CASSLQFYEQYF. The CDR3 nucleotides are TGTGCCAGCAGTTTACAGTTCTACGAGCAGTACTTC.

The table lists this clonotype with many counts. This sequence joins TRBV5-5 and TRBJ1-6, with D uncertain. V was cut by 0 bases and J by 0 bases, with 7 bases left in between. The CDR3 sequence is 16 residues long. The germline CDR1 and CDR2 sequences are SGHKS and YYEKEE (reference sequence). The DNA of the CDR3 is TGTGCCAGCAGCTTGGAGACGAGCTCCTATAATTCACCCCTCCACTTT. Residues: CASSLETSSYNSPLHF. The variable domain in full, completed from reference TRBV5-5 and TRBJ1-6, reads DAGVTQSPTHLIKTRGQQVTLRCSPISGHKSVSWYQQVLGQGPQFIFQYYEKEERGRGNFPDRFSARQFPNYSSELNVNALLLGDSALYLCASSLETSSYNSPLHFGNGTRLTVT.

This clonotype was counted between two and nine times. The V gene is TRBV20-1, the J gene TRBJ1-5; D gene ambiguous. Trimming removed 6 bases at V and 6 bases at J, with 15 bases between. The CDR3 is made up of 13 amino acids. Germline lookup yields CDR1 DFQATT and CDR2 SNEGSKA (reference sequence). The DNA of the CDR3 is TGCAGTGCCATAAAAAATAGCGGTCAGCCCCAGCATTTT. It translates to CSAIKNSGQPQHF.

The chain recombines TRBV20-1 with TRBJ2-7; tentatively, D is TRBD2 (5 bases). The V gene's germline CDR1 is DFQATT and CDR2 SNEGSKA (reference sequence). Trimming took 6 bases from V and 4 from J, leaving 13 bases between them. The CDR3 is made up of 12 amino acids. The CDR3 loop is CSATRDPYEQYV. The DNA for the CDR3 is TGCAGTGCCACCCGGGATCCGTACGAGCAGTACGTC.

This clonotype was seen repeatedly, ten times or more. V usage is TRBV6-2 or TRBV6-3 and J usage is TRBJ2-3; D is unclear. The CDR3 contains 15 residues. Per germline, CDR1 MNHEY and CDR2 SVGEGT. Between the trimmed V and J ends, which lost 0 bases and 0 bases, there was a span of 7 bases. CDR3 sequence reads: CASSYSVASTDTQYF. CDR3 bases: TGTGCCAGCAGTTACTCCGTCGCTAGCACAGATACGCAGTATTTT.

V usage is TRBV12-3 or TRBV12-4 and J usage is TRBJ2-5; tentative D call: TRBD2 (7 bases). V was clipped by 2 bases and J by 3 bases, with 10 bases between them. The CDR3 runs 14 residues. The CDR3 region is CASSLRGAEETQYF. The CDR3 DNA reads TGTGCCAGCAGTTTACGGGGGGCCGAAGAGACCCAGTACTTC.

This chain uses TRBV20-1 with TRBJ1-6, with a possible D match to TRBD1 (6 bases). There are 17 residues in the CDR3. The germline gives CDR1 DFQATT, CDR2 SNEGSKA (reference sequence). The germline V and J ends were trimmed by 3 bases and 9 bases, with 24 bases remaining between them. This CDR3 is CSASPLRTATSTSPLHF. The CDR3 DNA reads TGCAGTGCTAGTCCCCTACGGACAGCCACTTCGACTTCACCCCTCCACTTT.

J is TRBJ2-5 and V is TRBV9; TRBD2 matches 7 bases. CDR1 and CDR2 from the germline V gene are SGDLS and YYNGEE. Unmatched junction bases numbered 11, after V lost 4 bases and J lost 5 bases. This CDR3 comprises 15 residues. The CDR3 spells CASSLTTSQSETQYF. The CDR3 DNA reads as TGTGCCAGCAGCCTGACGACTAGCCAGTCGGAGACCCAGTACTTC.

The chain couples TRBV18 to TRBJ2-2; 7 nucleotides line up with TRBD2. From germline, CDR1 is KGHSH and CDR2 LQKENI. The CDR3 runs 17 residues. The V segment lost 1 base and the J segment 2 bases; nucleotides outside the gene matches: 7. The CDR3 DNA reads TGTGCCAGCTCACCACTTTCCGCGGGGGACAACACCGGGGAGCTGTTTTTT. Translation gives CASSPLSAGDNTGELFF.

CDR3 coding DNA: TGTGCCAGCAGTTTATTTAGCCTTAGGGACTACCTACACAATGAGCAGTTCTTC. As protein: CASSLFSLRDYLHNEQFF. The chain recombines TRBV28 with TRBJ2-1, with 7 bases lining up with TRBD2. The CDR3 runs 18 residues. Germline V gene sequence: CDR1 MDHEN, CDR2 SYDVKM. Trimming at V came to 1 base and at J to 5 bases, leaving 14 bases not matched to a gene.

This clonotype appeared many times. V usage is TRBV4-2 and J usage is TRBJ2-5; D uncertain. Trimming pared 2 bases from V and 5 bases from J, leaving 3 bases between. CDR1 LGHNA and CDR2 YNFKEQ come from the germline V gene. The CDR3 length is 11 residues. This CDR3 is CASSQRETQYF. The CDR3 DNA reads TGTGCCAGCAGCCAACGGGAGACCCAGTACTTC.

The V gene is TRBV7-9, the J gene TRBJ1-6, with D maybe TRBD1 (5 bases). V shed 1 base and J shed 7 bases, with 5 bases lying between them. The CDR3 runs 13 residues. The germline CDR1 and CDR2 sequences are SEHNR and FQNEAQ (reference sequence). The CDR3 protein is CASSLEGNSPLHF. DNA for the CDR3: TGTGCCAGCAGCTTAGAGGGGAATTCACCCCTCCACTTT.